A selection of T cell receptor beta chains follows, all from one sample in a study of blood T cell repertoires in COVID-19. Only in-frame clones appear in the TCRdb table, and some are missing; sequencing was by immunoSEQ multiplex PCR. The sample contains 40,000 to 45,000 clones, 85% to 95% of which appear only once. The sample taken for sequencing was peripheral blood. Every receptor here comes from a human donor in a cohort sampled during active COVID-19. Both conserved end residues are part of each CDR3. The D gene is left open where the match is weak. Only some rows state a clone size, as once, few, many or a class for expanded clones.

cdr3_nt: TGTGCCAGCAGCTTATCGACTAGTCGGGATACGCAGTATTTT
cdr3_aa: CASSLSTSRDTQYF
clone_size: -
j_call: TRBJ2-3
v_call: TRBV7-9
d_call: -

cdr3_nt: TGTGCCAGCAGAATAGCGGGGTCTACCACCCCGCAGTATTTT
cdr3_aa: CASRIAGSTTPQYF
clone_size: -
j_call: TRBJ2-3
v_call: TRBV6-5
d_call: TRBD2

cdr3_nt: TGTGCCAGCAGCGTCCGGGGGCAAGAGACCCAGTACTTC
cdr3_aa: CASSVRGQETQYF
clone_size: once
j_call: TRBJ2-5
v_call: TRBV5-4
d_call: -

cdr3_nt: TGTGCCAGCAGTTTATCCGGGAGTACTTCGAATGAGCAGTTCTTC
cdr3_aa: CASSLSGSTSNEQFF
clone_size: -
j_call: TRBJ2-1
v_call: TRBV27
d_call: -

cdr3_nt: TGCGCCAGCAGCCAAGATTGGGGACTAGCCGTACACCACTCCCAAGAGACCCAGTACTTC
cdr3_aa: CASSQDWGLAVHHSQETQYF
clone_size: -
j_call: TRBJ2-5
v_call: TRBV4-3
d_call: TRBD2

cdr3_nt: TGTGCCACCAGTGGCTCCGGGACAGGCCCCATGGGACCCACAGATACGCAGTATTTT
cdr3_aa: CATSGSGTGPMGPTDTQYF
clone_size: once
j_call: TRBJ2-3
v_call: TRBV24-1
d_call: TRBD1

cdr3_nt: TGTGCCAGCAGTGATGGGCGACTAGCGGCCCCCACCGGGGAGCTGTTTTTT
cdr3_aa: CASSDGRLAAPTGELFF
clone_size: -
j_call: TRBJ2-2
v_call: TRBV2
d_call: TRBD2

cdr3_nt: TGCGCCAGCAGCCAAGATTACGCTCAGGGGATGTACGAGACCCAGTACTTC
cdr3_aa: CASSQDYAQGMYETQYF
clone_size: -
j_call: TRBJ2-5
v_call: TRBV4-3
d_call: -

cdr3_nt: TGTGCCAGCAGTTTTGGACAGGGTTCCTACAATGAGCAGTTCTTC
cdr3_aa: CASSFGQGSYNEQFF
clone_size: -
j_call: TRBJ2-1
v_call: TRBV6-2/TRBV6-3
d_call: TRBD1

cdr3_nt: TGTGCCAGCAGCTTGCAGACAGGGGCTAGCAATCAGCCCCAGCATTTT
cdr3_aa: CASSLQTGASNQPQHF
clone_size: -
j_call: TRBJ1-5
v_call: TRBV5-5
d_call: TRBD1

cdr3_nt: TGCGCCAGCAGCTTGGGCGGGACTACCACAGATACGCAGTATTTT
cdr3_aa: CASSLGGTTTDTQYF
clone_size: -
j_call: TRBJ2-3
v_call: TRBV5-1
d_call: TRBD2

cdr3_nt: TGTGCCAGCAGTTTAAGGGGGGGCGGCAATGAGCAGTTCTTC
cdr3_aa: CASSLRGGGNEQFF
clone_size: -
j_call: TRBJ2-1
v_call: TRBV28
d_call: -

cdr3_nt: TGTGCCACCAGCAGTACCAGGGGTAATGGGGCCAACGTCCTGACTTTC
cdr3_aa: CATSSTRGNGANVLTF
clone_size: -
j_call: TRBJ2-6
v_call: TRBV15
d_call: -

cdr3_nt: TGTGCCAGCAGCGTCGCCGGGACAGAGAGCAATCAGCCCCAGCATTTT
cdr3_aa: CASSVAGTESNQPQHF
clone_size: -
j_call: TRBJ1-5
v_call: TRBV9
d_call: TRBD1

cdr3_nt: TGTGCCAGCTCACCACCGGGGACAAGCACAGATACGCAGTATTTT
cdr3_aa: CASSPPGTSTDTQYF
clone_size: -
j_call: TRBJ2-3
v_call: TRBV18
d_call: -

cdr3_nt: TGTGCCAGCAGCTTAGCAGGATGGGGGCCAAGGGGCTCCGGGGAGCTGTTTTTT
cdr3_aa: CASSLAGWGPRGSGELFF
clone_size: -
j_call: TRBJ2-2
v_call: TRBV11-1
d_call: -

cdr3_nt: TGTGCCAGCAGCTCGGCGAGCGGTGAAAAACTGTTTTTT
cdr3_aa: CASSSASGEKLFF
clone_size: -
j_call: TRBJ1-4
v_call: TRBV5-4
d_call: -

cdr3_nt: TGTGCCAGCAGCCGCCCTAATAATAATTCACCCCTCCACTTT
cdr3_aa: CASSRPNNNSPLHF
clone_size: -
j_call: TRBJ1-6
v_call: TRBV3-1/TRBV3-2
d_call: -

cdr3_nt: TGTGCCAGCAGCCCAAGGGTGGGGACTAGCGGGAGGAAGGACAATGAGCAGTTCTTC
cdr3_aa: CASSPRVGTSGRKDNEQFF
clone_size: -
j_call: TRBJ2-1
v_call: TRBV7-9
d_call: TRBD2

cdr3_nt: TGTGCCAGCAGTTTAACATCCTCCGGGGCGGGAAATCAGCCCCAGCATTTT
cdr3_aa: CASSLTSSGAGNQPQHF
clone_size: once
j_call: TRBJ1-5
v_call: TRBV27
d_call: -

cdr3_nt: TGTGCCACTCGGACAGGGGGGCCCGGGGAGCTGTTTTTT
cdr3_aa: CATRTGGPGELFF
clone_size: -
j_call: TRBJ2-2
v_call: TRBV12-3/TRBV12-4
d_call: TRBD1

cdr3_nt: TGTGCCAGCAGCTCTGAGGGTCTCATGAACACTGAAGCTTTCTTT
cdr3_aa: CASSSEGLMNTEAFF
clone_size: -
j_call: TRBJ1-1
v_call: TRBV7-2
d_call: -

cdr3_nt: TGCAGCGTTGTGGAGACAGCTTCCAATCAGCCCCAGCATTTT
cdr3_aa: CSVVETASNQPQHF
clone_size: -
j_call: TRBJ1-5
v_call: TRBV29-1
d_call: -

cdr3_nt: TGTGCCAGCAGCTTAAATGGTCGGGGCTACACCTTC
cdr3_aa: CASSLNGRGYTF
clone_size: -
j_call: TRBJ1-2
v_call: TRBV7-6
d_call: -

cdr3_nt: TGTGCCAGCAGCTTGGTGGCGGGAGAAGATGAGCAGTTCTTC
cdr3_aa: CASSLVAGEDEQFF
clone_size: -
j_call: TRBJ2-1
v_call: TRBV5-6
d_call: TRBD2

cdr3_nt: TGTGCCAGCTCCCTTCAGGACTACGAGCAGTACTTC
cdr3_aa: CASSLQDYEQYF
clone_size: -
j_call: TRBJ2-7
v_call: TRBV12-3/TRBV12-4
d_call: -

cdr3_nt: TGTGCCAGCGGGACTAGCAGCTACGAGCAGTACTTC
cdr3_aa: CASGTSSYEQYF
clone_size: -
j_call: TRBJ2-7
v_call: TRBV7-3
d_call: TRBD2

cdr3_nt: TGCGCCAGCAGCGACGCCGGGACAGGGGTTTACGAGCAGTACTTC
cdr3_aa: CASSDAGTGVYEQYF
clone_size: -
j_call: TRBJ2-7
v_call: TRBV5-1
d_call: TRBD1

cdr3_nt: TGTGCCAGCAGTTTTCCACAGGGTACCGGGGAGCTGTTTTTT
cdr3_aa: CASSFPQGTGELFF
clone_size: -
j_call: TRBJ2-2
v_call: TRBV27
d_call: -

cdr3_nt: TGTGCCACCACTACAGGGGCTCGTTGGGAGACCCAGTACTTC
cdr3_aa: CATTTGARWETQYF
clone_size: -
j_call: TRBJ2-5
v_call: TRBV7-8
d_call: TRBD1

cdr3_nt: TGTGCCAGCAGCTCCTTTCTGATAGCGGGGAGCTTAAATTATGAGCAGTTCTTC
cdr3_aa: CASSSFLIAGSLNYEQFF
clone_size: -
j_call: TRBJ2-1
v_call: TRBV7-8
d_call: TRBD2

cdr3_nt: TGTGCCAGCAGCGTAGATACTAGCCCCAGAGGAGATGAGCAGTTCTTC
cdr3_aa: CASSVDTSPRGDEQFF
clone_size: -
j_call: TRBJ2-1
v_call: TRBV9
d_call: -

cdr3_nt: TGTGCCAGCAGTAATACAGGGACCCCAAAAAACATTCAGTACTTC
cdr3_aa: CASSNTGTPKNIQYF
clone_size: -
j_call: TRBJ2-4
v_call: TRBV7-9
d_call: -

cdr3_nt: TGTGCCAGCAGTTCCACAGGGTTCATAGGCAGCAATCAGCCCCAGCATTTT
cdr3_aa: CASSSTGFIGSNQPQHF
clone_size: -
j_call: TRBJ1-5
v_call: TRBV27
d_call: -

cdr3_nt: TGCAGCTCGTCTACAGGGATGAACACTGAAGCTTTCTTT
cdr3_aa: CSSSTGMNTEAFF
clone_size: -
j_call: TRBJ1-1
v_call: TRBV29-1
d_call: -

cdr3_nt: TGTGCCTGGAGTACTAAGCCCTCTGGGGCCAACGTCCTGACTTTC
cdr3_aa: CAWSTKPSGANVLTF
clone_size: -
j_call: TRBJ2-6
v_call: TRBV30
d_call: -

cdr3_nt: TGTGCCAGCAAGGGACAGGGGAGTAATGAGCAGTTCTTC
cdr3_aa: CASKGQGSNEQFF
clone_size: -
j_call: TRBJ2-1
v_call: TRBV2
d_call: TRBD1

cdr3_nt: TGTGCCATCAGTGAGCAAGGGGGAGACTATGGCTACACCTTC
cdr3_aa: CAISEQGGDYGYTF
clone_size: -
j_call: TRBJ1-2
v_call: TRBV10-3
d_call: -

cdr3_nt: TGTGCCAGCAGCTCGGGGACAGCCTACGAGCAGTACTTC
cdr3_aa: CASSSGTAYEQYF
clone_size: -
j_call: TRBJ2-7
v_call: TRBV11-3
d_call: TRBD1

cdr3_nt: TGTGCCAGCACGACTGGGACAGGCTCCTACGAGCAGTACTTC
cdr3_aa: CASTTGTGSYEQYF
clone_size: -
j_call: TRBJ2-7
v_call: TRBV28
d_call: TRBD1

cdr3_nt: TGTGCCAGCCAGACAGTCCCCCGCTACGAGCAGTACTTC
cdr3_aa: CASQTVPRYEQYF
clone_size: -
j_call: TRBJ2-7
v_call: TRBV6-5
d_call: -

cdr3_nt: TGTGCCAGCAGCTTAGGGGGACTTAAGAATGAGCAGTTCTTC
cdr3_aa: CASSLGGLKNEQFF
clone_size: -
j_call: TRBJ2-1
v_call: TRBV7-9
d_call: -

cdr3_nt: TGTGCCAGCAGCTTGCAACGAGAGAACACTGAAGCTTTCTTT
cdr3_aa: CASSLQRENTEAFF
clone_size: -
j_call: TRBJ1-1
v_call: TRBV7-6
d_call: -

cdr3_nt: TGTGCCAGCAGCTTTGGCAGTGGCTACGAGCAGTACTTC
cdr3_aa: CASSFGSGYEQYF
clone_size: -
j_call: TRBJ2-7
v_call: TRBV14
d_call: -

cdr3_nt: TGCGCCAGCAGCGCGAGGAGGGCACAGGGGACCAACACCGGGGAGCTGTTTTTT
cdr3_aa: CASSARRAQGTNTGELFF
clone_size: -
j_call: TRBJ2-2
v_call: TRBV5-1
d_call: -

cdr3_nt: TGTGCCAGCTCACCTTGGGCTAGCGGGAACTCAGATACGCAGTATTTT
cdr3_aa: CASSPWASGNSDTQYF
clone_size: -
j_call: TRBJ2-3
v_call: TRBV18
d_call: TRBD2

cdr3_nt: TGTGCCAGCAGTTACGAGGCGGGGACCACCGGGGAGCTGTTTTTT
cdr3_aa: CASSYEAGTTGELFF
clone_size: -
j_call: TRBJ2-2
v_call: TRBV6-6
d_call: -

cdr3_nt: TGTGCCAGCAGTACCACAGGGGCGGCCAAAAACATTCAGTACTTC
cdr3_aa: CASSTTGAAKNIQYF
clone_size: -
j_call: TRBJ2-4
v_call: TRBV6-5
d_call: TRBD1

cdr3_nt: TGTGCCAGCAGCTTGAGGGACAGGAGCAATCAGCCCCAGCATTTT
cdr3_aa: CASSLRDRSNQPQHF
clone_size: -
j_call: TRBJ1-5
v_call: TRBV7-8
d_call: TRBD1